The 27 T cell receptor beta chains below were found in one sample sequenced in a study of blood T cells in healthy people across ages. Using a J-beta primer mix together with a sample-barcoded 5' primer, a second PCR was run for roughly 7 to 12 cycles. TCRdb independently ran MiXCR on the 5' RACE reads; one entry per CDR3 protein. Among 1.5 million to 2 million distinct CDR3 sequences listed, roughly 32% were seen once. The sample taken for sequencing was blood. The receptors were sampled from a woman aged 25 to 39 in good health.

As to this clonotype: The junction departs from the called germline gene at one end, perhaps through a read error. This chain uses TRBV20-1 with TRBJ2-3; 7 positions agree with TRBD2. Germline values: CDR1 DFQATT, CDR2 SNEGSKA (reference sequence). CDR3 length: 18 amino acids. For the CDR3, the DNA is TGCAGTGCTAGAGATCGGGCTGCTAGCGGCCTTGGGTCAGATACGCGGTATTTT. It yields the protein CSARDRAASGLGSDTRYF.

This clonotype was seen a handful of times. V gene TRBV28 combines with J gene TRBJ1-4; D may be TRBD1 (5 bases). The V end lost 7 bases, the J end lost 6 bases, and 15 bases lay between the germline ends. The CDR3 extends over 14 amino acids. The germline CDR1 and CDR2 sequences are MDHEN and SYDVKM. The CDR3 is CASTKSGLYEKLFF. The CDR3 DNA reads TGTGCCAGCACCAAATCAGGGCTTTATGAAAAACTGTTTTTT.

The V gene is TRBV27, the J gene TRBJ2-1, with D perhaps matching TRBD2 (5 bases). The germline V and J ends were trimmed by 5 bases and 6 bases, with 17 bases remaining between them. CDR1 and CDR2 from the germline V gene are MNHEY and SMNVEV (reference sequence). This CDR3 contains 15 residues. For the CDR3, the DNA is TGTGCCAGCAGTCCCCCCGGACTCCTCCCCAATGAGCAGTTCTTC. This sequence encodes CASSPPGLLPNEQFF.

This clonotype was found once. The rearrangement links TRBV10-3 to TRBJ2-1, with 9 bases aligning to TRBD1. Unmatched junction bases numbered 8, after V lost 11 bases and J lost 6 bases. The germline CDR1 and CDR2 sequences are ENHRY and SYGVKD. The CDR3 has 13 amino acids. CDR3 nucleotides: TGTGCCCTCCGGGACAGGGACCGCAATGAGCAGTTCTTC. Amino acids: CALRDRDRNEQFF.

This chain uses TRBV27 with TRBJ2-1, with a tentative D call TRBD1 (5 bases). Germline CDR1 MNHEY, CDR2 SMNVEV (reference sequence). V lost 4 bases, J lost 3 bases, and 16 bases lay in between. This CDR3 spans 16 amino acids. The CDR3 DNA sequence: TGTGCCAGCAGTTCCTCAGTAGGGGTCTTCTACAATGAGCAGTTCTTC. The encoded protein is CASSSSVGVFYNEQFF.

This clonotype was counted between two and nine times. The rearrangement uses TRBV10-3 and TRBJ1-5; unclear D gene. This CDR3 has 15 amino acids. Germline V gene sequence: CDR1 ENHRY, CDR2 SYGVKD. The ends were cut back, 2 bases at V and 0 bases at J, with 8 bases in the middle. The chain's CDR3 is CAISEGIHSNQPQHF. CDR3 in DNA: TGTGCCATCAGTGAGGGTATTCATAGCAATCAGCCCCAGCATTTT.

V is TRBV19 and J is TRBJ2-3, with TRBD2 as a possible D gene (6 bases). Per the germline V gene, CDR1 is LNHDA and CDR2 is SQIVND (reference sequence). The CDR3 spans 15 residues. V lost 3 bases and J 8 bases, leaving 18 bases between the germline ends. CDR3 coding DNA: TGTGCCAGTAGTATTTACCATGAAGGGAGGCGTACGCAGTATTTT. Residues: CASSIYHEGRRTQYF.

This clonotype appeared a few times. The gene calls are TRBV5-1 and TRBJ2-5; either TRBD1 or TRBD2 may supply D (5 bases each). The CDR3 contains 14 residues. CDR1 is SGHRS and CDR2 is YFSETQ in the germline V gene. Trimming took off 4 bases at V and 5 bases at J, with 15 bases between the two ends. The CDR3 protein is CASSTTGPRETQYF. The CDR3 DNA follows: TGCGCCAGCAGCACAACGGGACCGAGGGAGACCCAGTACTTC.

For this clonotype: Its ends do not fully match the called genes, so a read error is possible. This chain joins TRBV7-3 and TRBJ2-3; D is unclear. This CDR3 spans 15 amino acids. Germline V CDR1 and CDR2: SGHTA, FQGTGA. CDR3 nucleotide sequence: TGTACCAGCAGCTCCTCCGGTTCGGTCACAGATACGCAGTATTTT. Translation: CTSSSSGSVTDTQYF.

This clonotype was observed a single time. This sequence joins TRBV6-5 and TRBJ2-2; TRBD1 might be the D (6 bases). The V end lost 4 bases, the J end lost 4 bases, and 13 bases lay between the germline ends. The length of the CDR3 is 15 residues. Germline CDR1 and CDR2: MNHEY and SVGAGI. This chain's CDR3 is CASSSLGQSTGELFF. The CDR3 nucleotides read TGTGCCAGCAGTTCTCTCGGACAGAGCACCGGGGAGCTGTTTTTT.

This chain uses TRBV14 with TRBJ2-1; D assignment may be TRBD1 or TRBD2 (5 bases each). Germline values: CDR1 SGHDN, CDR2 FVKESK. With 3 bases removed from V and 3 bases from J, the gap between germline ends came to 12 bases. This CDR3 region has 15 residues. This CDR3 reads CASSHTGTIYNEQFF. In DNA, the CDR3 is TGTGCCAGCAGCCATACCGGGACGATCTACAATGAGCAGTTCTTC.

Comment on this clonotype: The junction differs from germline at one of its ends, possibly a read error. The chain couples TRBV3-1 to TRBJ2-5; D is possibly TRBD2 (6 bases). The CDR3 loop spans 16 amino acids. Per the germline V gene, CDR1 is LGHDT and CDR2 is YNNKEL (reference sequence). CDR3 in DNA: TGCGCCAGCAGCCACGGAGGGCGCGGGACCCAAGAGACCCAGTACTTC. Translated: CASSHGGRGTQETQYF.

With regard to this clonotype: The junction and the germline gene differ at one end; a read error may be behind it. The chain carries TRBV6-4 and TRBJ2-7; 8 bases line up with TRBD2. The CDR3 consists of 15 residues. Germline CDR1 MRHNA, CDR2 SNTAGT. CDR3 DNA sequence: TGTGTCAGCAGTCCCACGGCAGCGGGGGTTTACGAGCAGTACTTC. Translation gives CVSSPTAAGVYEQYF.

This clonotype was counted between two and nine times. The rearrangement joins TRBV12-3 or TRBV12-4 to TRBJ1-6; 9 nucleotides align to TRBD1. CDR3 size: 15 residues. The V segment lost 7 bases and the J segment 4 bases; nucleotides outside the gene matches: 5. The CDR3 DNA reads as TGTGCCAGCATGAAGACAGGGGGATATAATTCACCCCTCCACTTT. Translated: CASMKTGGYNSPLHF.

The chain carries TRBV6-1 and TRBJ2-7, with 9 bases fitting TRBD2. Germline V gene sequence: CDR1 MNHNS, CDR2 SASEGT. The J segment lost 0 bases and the V segment lost 1 base, leaving 13 bases of the junction unmatched. The CDR3 is 19 residues long. The CDR3 protein is CASSEVGPSGIINSYEQYF. Written as DNA, the CDR3 is TGTGCCAGCAGTGAAGTGGGTCCTAGCGGGATTATAAACTCCTACGAGCAGTACTTC.

The V gene is TRBV29-1, the J gene TRBJ2-1, with D perhaps TRBD1 (6 bases). Trimming left V 7 bases short and J 3 bases short, with 7 bases between. This CDR3 region has 11 residues. CDR1 is SQVTM, CDR2 ANQGSEA, per germline. CDR3 residues: CSGQVYNEQFF. Here the CDR3 DNA reads TGCAGCGGACAGGTCTACAATGAGCAGTTCTTC.

As for this clonotype: A much larger clone lies one base from this, so it may be a read error. The chain is built from TRBV4-1 and TRBJ1-2, with TRBD1 identical over 10 bases. Germline V gene sequence: CDR1 MGHRA, CDR2 YSYEKL. Trimming at V came to 2 bases and at J to 6 bases, leaving 9 bases not matched to a gene. This CDR3 spans 16 amino acids. The CDR3 region has the DNA TGCGCCAGCAGCCAACGCACGGACAGGGGGGGAGATGGCTACACCTTC. Translating gives CASSQRTDRGGDGYTF.

This chain connects TRBV20-1 to TRBJ1-1, with D tentatively TRBD1 (6 bases). V dropped 3 bases and J dropped 8 bases, with 16 bases sitting between them. Germline lookup yields CDR1 DFQATT and CDR2 SNEGSKA (reference sequence). The CDR3 spans 13 residues. The chain's CDR3 is CSASHAAQGEAFF. The CDR3 DNA sequence: TGCAGTGCTAGCCACGCCGCCCAGGGGGAAGCTTTCTTT.

This clonotype showed up just a few times. Its ends do not fully match the called genes, so a read error is possible. The chain employs TRBV20-1 and TRBJ2-1; no firm D call. This CDR3 is 11 amino acids long. CDR1 and CDR2 from the germline V gene are DFQATT and SNEGSKA (reference sequence). The CDR3 DNA is TGCGGTGCTGGTCAGCCCGGTGAGCAGTTCTTC. Translating it yields CGAGQPGEQFF.

The chain uses TRBV18 and TRBJ2-5; 10 positions match TRBD1. The germline CDR1 and CDR2 sequences are KGHSH and LQKENI. CDR3 length: 15 residues. With 3 bases clipped from V and 0 bases from J, the junction kept 1 base outside the gene matches. The CDR3 protein is CASSPGQGYQETQYF. CDR3 sequence (DNA): TGTGCCAGCTCACCGGGACAGGGGTACCAAGAGACCCAGTACTTC.

The rearrangement joins TRBV20-1 to TRBJ2-5; 8 positions agree with TRBD2. The better agreement between TRBJ2-7 and the DNA end casts doubt on the J call. This CDR3 comprises 14 residues. Per germline, CDR1 DFQATT and CDR2 SNEGSKA (reference sequence). The CDR3 bases are TGCAGTGCTTTGGTCGGATCCCGGGAGGGCGAGCAGTACTTC. It is translated as CSALVGSREGEQYF.

This clonotype was counted a few times. The chain joins TRBV2 to TRBJ2-1, with 14 bases aligning to TRBD2. Germline-derived CDR1 and CDR2 are SNHLY and FYNNEI. Trimming cost V 2 bases and J 8 bases; bases outside gene matches: 5. The length of the CDR3 is 16 residues. The CDR3 is CASSEQGLAGVYEQFF. The CDR3 nucleotides are TGTGCCAGCAGTGAACAGGGACTAGCGGGAGTTTATGAGCAGTTCTTC.

The genes are TRBV18 and TRBJ1-4; 7 bases map to TRBD1. The CDR3 is made up of 16 amino acids. The V and J ends lost 0 bases and 4 bases, in that order; junction bases with no gene match: 5. The V gene's germline CDR1 is KGHSH and CDR2 LQKENI. In DNA form, the CDR3 reads TGTGCCAGCTCACCACCGGTCGGGACAGATAATGAAAAACTGTTTTTT. It encodes CASSPPVGTDNEKLFF.

The gene calls are TRBV14 and TRBJ2-1, with 9 bases identical to TRBD1. The CDR3 contains 15 residues. The junction had 11 bases not matched to a gene; V was cut back by 4 bases and J by 10 bases. Germline CDR1 reads SGHDN; CDR2 reads FVKESK. CDR3 residues: CASSRFTGGAGEQFF. The CDR3 DNA follows: TGTGCCAGCAGCCGTTTCACAGGGGGCGCGGGGGAGCAGTTCTTC.

The chain carries TRBV6-5 and TRBJ2-1, with 7 nucleotides matching TRBD2. Germline trimming cut 3 bases from V and 8 bases from J; bases unmatched to any gene: 7. Germline V CDR1 and CDR2: MNHEY, SVGAGI. The CDR3 has 14 amino acids. The CDR3 sequence: CASSYSSSGDEQFF. The CDR3 nucleotides are TGTGCCAGCAGTTATTCCTCTAGCGGAGATGAGCAGTTCTTC.

Comments on this clonotype: At one end the junction does not follow the germline gene, possibly because of a read error. The chain links TRBV6-6 to TRBJ2-3; the match to TRBD2 covers 7 bases. Germline CDR1 MNHNY, CDR2 SVGAGI (reference sequence). CDR3 length: 16 residues. The CDR3: CASTPGSGASTGTQYF. The CDR3 coding sequence is TGTGCCAGCACCCCAGGGAGCGGGGCTAGCACAGGTACGCAGTATTTT.

This clonotype was found a few times. This sequence joins TRBV2 and TRBJ2-1; 7 nucleotides align to TRBD2. J was trimmed by 4 bases and V by 7 bases; bases with no gene match: 10. This CDR3 is 15 amino acids long. Germline lookup yields CDR1 SNHLY and CDR2 FYNNEI. In nucleotides, the CDR3 is TGTGCCAGCATTGGGTCAGCGGGGTATTACAATGAGCAGTTCTTC. Amino acid sequence: CASIGSAGYYNEQFF.